Below are 7 T cell receptor beta chains sequenced from a single sample in a study of draining lymph node invasion in breast cancer. The CD4+ CD45RA- CD25- gate defined the sorted memory conventional CD4 T cells. Via MiXCR, TCRdb re-called the bulk RNA-seq reads, giving one row per CDR3 protein. In the table there are under 4,000 distinct CDR3 sequences, around three quarters of which are singletons. The specimen sequenced was sorted memory CD4+ effector T cells from a lymph node. Receptors were obtained from a female donor with luminal breast cancer.

V and J are TRBV2 and TRBJ2-7, with a possible D match to TRBD2 (5 bases). This CDR3 is 10 amino acids long. Germline V gene data show CDR1 as SNHLY and CDR2 as FYNNEI. V lost 4 bases and J lost 9, with 7 bases in between. CDR3 region: CASSVRGQYF. The CDR3 nucleotides are TGTGCCAGCAGTGTCCGGGGGCAGTACTTC.

The chain combines TRBV5-1 with TRBJ1-1, with D perhaps matching TRBD1 (5 bases). The CDR3 has 15 residues. CDR1 SGHRS and CDR2 YFSETQ come from the germline V gene. V was shortened by 0 bases and J by 1 base, with 10 bases between the two germline ends. The CDR3 spells CASSLVSGANTEAFF. CDR3 in DNA: TGCGCCAGCAGCTTGGTTTCCGGGGCGAACACTGAAGCTTTCTTT.

The chain joins TRBV29-1 to TRBJ2-5; D perhaps matches TRBD1 (5 bases). This CDR3 is built from 10 residues. Germline assignment: CDR1 SQVTM and CDR2 ANQGSEA. The CDR3 protein is CSGAVETQYF. CDR3 DNA sequence: TGCAGTGGGGCTGTGGAGACCCAGTACTTC.

V usage is TRBV12-3 or TRBV12-4 and J usage is TRBJ1-1; D not certain. This CDR3 is 13 amino acids long. V was cut by 6 bases and J by 3 bases, with 11 bases left in between. The CDR3, as DNA: TGTGCCAGCAGCCGAGCCATCTACACTGAAGCTTTCTTT. It specifies CASSRAIYTEAFF.

The J gene is TRBJ1-6, the V gene TRBV7-3; 7 bases are shared with TRBD1. V shed 3 bases, J shed 9 bases, and the junction held 5 bases outside the gene matches. The CDR3 covers 14 residues. Per germline, CDR1 SGHTA and CDR2 FQGTGA. The CDR3 here is CASSLGTAGSPLHF. Here the CDR3 DNA reads TGTGCCAGCAGCTTGGGGACAGCGGGTTCACCCCTCCACTTT.

J is TRBJ1-5 and V is TRBV23-1; the D gene is possibly TRBD1 (5 bases). Being an ORF, TRBV23-1 has a function that is uncertain. Trimming cost V 6 bases and J 4 bases, with 22 bases left between them. This CDR3 region has 17 residues. The CDR3 DNA sequence: TGCGCCAGCAGCCACGTGATAAGGGGCAAGAAGAATCAGCCCCAGCATTTT. Translated: CASSHVIRGKKNQPQHF.

The genes are TRBV30 and TRBJ1-5; D might be TRBD1 (5 bases). Germline CDR1 and CDR2: GTSNPN and SVGIG (reference sequence). This CDR3 spans 14 amino acids. V lost 4 bases to trimming and J lost 6 bases, with 16 bases between them. CDR3 coding DNA: TGTGCCTGGACCCTTGGGGGGGAAGGTCAGCCCCAGCATTTT. Protein sequence: CAWTLGGEGQPQHF.